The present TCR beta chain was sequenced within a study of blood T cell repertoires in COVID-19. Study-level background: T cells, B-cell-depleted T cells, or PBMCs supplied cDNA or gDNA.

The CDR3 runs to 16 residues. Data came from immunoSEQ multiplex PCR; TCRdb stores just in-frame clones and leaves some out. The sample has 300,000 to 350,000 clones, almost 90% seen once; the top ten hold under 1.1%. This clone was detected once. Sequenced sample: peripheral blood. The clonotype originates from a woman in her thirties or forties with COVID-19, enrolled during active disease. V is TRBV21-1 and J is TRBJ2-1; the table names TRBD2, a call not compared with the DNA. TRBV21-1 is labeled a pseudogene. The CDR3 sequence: CASTSGRACIGNEQFF. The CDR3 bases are TGTGCCAGCACGAGCGGGAGGGCCTGTATAGGCAATGAGCAGTTCTTC.